This is a list of T cell receptor beta chains from one sample in a study of PD-1 blockade in classical Hodgkin lymphoma. The repertoire was sequenced with immunoSEQ multiplex PCR; TCRdb's copy has only in-frame clones and lacks some. Found here are tens of thousands of clones, 94% of them singletons; the top ten hold about 2.5%. The sample consisted of peripheral blood mononuclear cells (PBMCs). The origin of the receptors is a human donor with classical Hodgkin lymphoma. The CDR3 runs from the conserved cysteine through the conserved F or W.

V gene,J gene,CDR3 protein
TRBV2,TRBJ1-3,CASSEAAGAGNTIYF
TRBV28,TRBJ2-2,CASSTFNSDRGPTGELFF
TRBV9,TRBJ1-4,CASRTSTNEKLFF
TRBV6-5,TRBJ2-7,CASRPGTGGRYEQYF
TRBV5-6,TRBJ2-1,CASRPAARRSYNEQFF
TRBV27,TRBJ2-7,CASSLGGDSTYEQYF
TRBV7-9,TRBJ2-1,CASSGFNEQFF
TRBV19,TRBJ1-5,CASSTGQGMYQPQHF
TRBV30,TRBJ1-3,CAWSESSGNTIYF
TRBV9,TRBJ2-1,CASSRLAWSGDEQFF
TRBV4-3,TRBJ2-5,CASSQDLGGGAIQETQYF
TRBV19,TRBJ1-5,CASSAHRGRVPQHF
TRBV6-4,TRBJ2-7,CASSDSLAGSYEQYF
TRBV30,TRBJ2-3,CARGLAGASDTQYF
TRBV5-4,TRBJ1-1,CASSSQGKGTEAFF
TRBV10-3,TRBJ2-5,CAIGTARETQYF
TRBV12-5,TRBJ2-3,CASGPTDIAGSSTDTQYF
TRBV7-9,TRBJ2-7,CASSFQYEQYF
TRBV28,TRBJ1-2,CASTSGGRGRYGYTF
TRBV10-3,TRBJ2-7,CAISESGSEQYF
TRBV21-1,TRBJ2-6,CASTAGTGSSGANVLTF
TRBV7-2,TRBJ1-1,CASSPDRVRNTEAFF
TRBV7-9,TRBJ2-1,CASSLEGPGGFYNEQFF
TRBV7-2,TRBJ2-7,CASSLDSHEQYF
TRBV7-6,TRBJ1-1,CASSRTGGLTEAFF
TRBV6-5,TRBJ2-7,CASSWVRGTYEQYF
TRBV18,TRBJ2-3,CASSLPDSTDTQYF
TRBV7-6,TRBJ2-7,CASSWDRGYEQYF
TRBV10-3,TRBJ2-7,CATRDTYEQYF
TRBV30,TRBJ2-5,CAWSEGRGHVETQYF
TRBV6-1,TRBJ1-4,CASQSGSRGEKLFF
TRBV7-2,TRBJ2-7,CASSLATSGSVRSYEQYF
TRBV6-4,TRBJ2-1,CASSDSSGSYNEQFF
TRBV18,TRBJ2-2,CASSPPLAALTESNTGELFF
TRBV10-3,TRBJ2-1,CAISERLAGDNNEQFF
TRBV18,TRBJ1-2,CASSPLGGHYGYTF
TRBV14,TRBJ1-6,CASSQGPQGESYNSPLHF
TRBV7-9,TRBJ1-2,CASSRAVELLYGYTF
TRBV4-2,TRBJ2-5,CASSQRGGRETQYF
TRBV27,TRBJ2-5,CASSLLGGETQYF
TRBV7-8,TRBJ2-7,CASSLMYEQYF
TRBV4-3,TRBJ1-2,CASSQGSGTGANYGYTF
TRBV5-1,TRBJ1-3,CASSTGAVGNTIYF
TRBV11-1,TRBJ2-1,CASSPVGPYNEQFF
TRBV28,TRBJ2-7,CASSFTQEVLRYEQYF
TRBV5-8,TRBJ2-7,CASSFRLVAYEQYF
TRBV5-6,TRBJ1-1,CASSPWRRNTEAFF
TRBV5-6,TRBJ2-2,CASSWDMNTGELFF
TRBV29-1,TRBJ2-7,CSAQGASYEQYF
TRBV7-9,TRBJ1-6,CASSLQGIGSPLHF
TRBV6-4,TRBJ1-1,CASSGLGTLNTEAFF
TRBV5-1,TRBJ2-5,CASSLSGAGETQYF
TRBV5-1,TRBJ2-5,CASSAQGREETQYF
TRBV15,TRBJ2-1,CATSRGSYNEQFF
TRBV4-2,TRBJ2-2,CASSQGTHEGNTGELFF
TRBV7-8,TRBJ2-7,CASSLEGHFYEQYF